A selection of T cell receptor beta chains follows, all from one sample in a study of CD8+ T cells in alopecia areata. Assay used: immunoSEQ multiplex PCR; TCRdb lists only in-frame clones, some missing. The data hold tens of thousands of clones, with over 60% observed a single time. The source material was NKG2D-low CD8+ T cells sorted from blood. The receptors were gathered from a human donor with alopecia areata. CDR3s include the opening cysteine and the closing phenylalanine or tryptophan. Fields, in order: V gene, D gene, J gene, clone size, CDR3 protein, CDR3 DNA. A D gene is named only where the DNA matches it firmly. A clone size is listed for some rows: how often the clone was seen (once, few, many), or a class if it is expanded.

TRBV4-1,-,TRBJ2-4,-,CASSQPSVIAKNIQYF,TGCGCCAGCAGCCAACCCTCCGTGATAGCCAAAAACATTCAGTACTTC
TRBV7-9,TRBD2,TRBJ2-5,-,CASSPGTSGQETQYF,TGTGCCAGCAGCCCCGGGACTAGCGGCCAAGAGACCCAGTACTTC
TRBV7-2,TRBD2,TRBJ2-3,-,CAAPGGRSVTDTQYF,TGTGCCGCACCCGGGGGGAGGTCGGTCACAGATACGCAGTATTTT
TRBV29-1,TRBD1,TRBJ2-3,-,CSVEGTGTSTDTQYF,TGCAGCGTTGAGGGGACAGGGACTAGCACAGATACGCAGTATTTT
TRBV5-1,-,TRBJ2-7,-,CASSTDIMSAYEQYF,TGCGCCAGCAGCACGGACATCATGAGTGCCTACGAGCAGTACTTC
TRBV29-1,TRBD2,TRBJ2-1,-,CSVGLAELNEQFF,TGCAGCGTTGGACTAGCGGAGTTGAATGAGCAGTTCTTC
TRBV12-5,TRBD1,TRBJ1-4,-,CASGLVPGGQNDEKLFF,TGTGCTAGTGGTTTGGTACCTGGGGGACAGAATGATGAAAAACTGTTTTTT
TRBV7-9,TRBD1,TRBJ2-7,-,CASSLPGQGYEQYF,TGTGCCAGCAGCTTACCCGGACAGGGCTACGAGCAGTACTTC
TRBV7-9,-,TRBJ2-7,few,CASSLGAGYEQYF,TGTGCCAGCAGCTTAGGGGCGGGCTACGAGCAGTACTTC
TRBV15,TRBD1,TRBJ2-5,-,CATSRQDRGQETQYF,TGTGCCACCAGCAGACAGGACAGGGGGCAAGAGACCCAGTACTTC
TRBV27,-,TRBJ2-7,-,CASSLFAGASYEQYF,TGTGCCAGCAGTTTGTTTGCGGGGGCATCCTACGAGCAGTACTTC
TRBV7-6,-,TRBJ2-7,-,CASSLADSYEQYF,TGTGCCAGCAGCTTAGCGGACAGCTACGAGCAGTACTTC
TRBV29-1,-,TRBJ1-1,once,CSVEEEAGSAFF,TGCAGCGTTGAAGAAGAAGCCGGATCAGCTTTCTTT
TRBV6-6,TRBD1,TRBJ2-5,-,CASSYAPGQGPETQYF,TGTGCCAGCAGTTACGCCCCCGGACAGGGGCCAGAGACCCAGTACTTC
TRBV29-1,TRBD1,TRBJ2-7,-,CSVEGVGTGDEQYF,TGCAGCGTTGAAGGGGTAGGGACAGGGGACGAGCAGTACTTC
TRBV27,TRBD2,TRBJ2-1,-,CASRPGLVLNEQFF,TGTGCCAGCAGGCCGGGACTAGTGCTCAATGAGCAGTTCTTC
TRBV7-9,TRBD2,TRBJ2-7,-,CASSPGLAGYEQYF,TGTGCCAGCAGCCCGGGCCTAGCGGGGTACGAGCAGTACTTC
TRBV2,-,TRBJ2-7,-,CASTPNWGSNYEQYF,TGTGCCAGCACTCCAAACTGGGGGTCGAACTACGAGCAGTACTTC
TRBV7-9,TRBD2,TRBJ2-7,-,CASSSPSRLAGTYEQYF,TGTGCCAGCAGCTCCCCTTCTCGACTAGCGGGGACCTACGAGCAGTACTTC
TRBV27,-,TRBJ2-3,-,CASSQNQGDTQYF,TGTGCCAGCAGTCAGAACCAGGGGGATACGCAGTATTTT
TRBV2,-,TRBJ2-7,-,CASERDSYEQYF,TGTGCCAGCGAGAGGGATTCCTACGAGCAGTACTTC
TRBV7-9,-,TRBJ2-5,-,CASSSGRGATRETQYF,TGTGCCAGCAGCTCAGGGAGAGGGGCGACACGGGAGACCCAGTACTTC